Each of the 12 T cell receptor beta chains below was sequenced from the same sample in a study of CD8 T cells in Susac syndrome. Random hexamers served to reverse transcribe roughly 0.5 to 1 ug RNA. MiXCR was run by TCRdb on the immunoSEQ multiplex PCR reads, yielding one entry per CDR3 protein. The repertoire holds around 200,000 distinct CDR3 sequences, with roughly 94% as singletons. The source material was CD4+ T cells from PBMCs. Every receptor here comes from a human donor in good health.

The chain carries TRBV9 and TRBJ1-2; D call uncertain. The CDR3 totals 14 residues. Trimming cost V 0 bases and J 7 bases, with 13 bases left between them. Germline V gene data show CDR1 as SGDLS and CDR2 as YYNGEE. The CDR3 loop reads CASSVGSRTGGYTF. CDR3 nucleotides: TGTGCCAGCAGCGTAGGGTCAAGGACTGGTGGCTACACCTTC.

The chain joins TRBV6-5 to TRBJ1-5; D gene unclear. Germline CDR1 MNHEY, CDR2 SVGAGI. CDR3 size: 13 residues. The V end lost 6 bases, the J end lost 1 base, and 7 bases lay between the germline ends. CDR3 region: CASSQVSNQPQHF. As DNA, the CDR3 is TGTGCCAGCAGCCAGGTCAGCAATCAGCCCCAGCATTTT.

V is TRBV28 and J is TRBJ2-7; D uncertain. Germline V gene lookup returns CDR1 MDHEN and CDR2 SYDVKM. V lost 3 bases and J 4 bases, leaving 7 bases between the germline ends. CDR3 length: 12 amino acids. CDR3 DNA: TGTGCCAGCAGTTTGCAGCCATACGAGCAGTACTTC. It specifies CASSLQPYEQYF.

This clonotype has a single count. The rearrangement joins TRBV29-1 to TRBJ1-1; D is unresolved. The ends were cut back, 6 bases at V and 1 base at J, with 3 bases in the middle. CDR3 length equals 10 residues. Germline V lookup: CDR1 SQVTM, CDR2 ANQGSEA. This chain's CDR3 is CSVQNTEAFF. In DNA, the CDR3 is TGCAGCGTACAGAACACTGAAGCTTTCTTT.

This chain links TRBV19 with TRBJ2-2; D remains unclear. V dropped 3 bases and J dropped 7 bases, with 12 bases sitting between them. Germline lookup yields CDR1 LNHDA and CDR2 SQIVND (reference sequence). CDR3 size: 14 residues. The CDR3 DNA reads TGTGCCAGTAGTATCGGCAGTGGAGACGGGGAGCTGTTTTTT. Translation gives CASSIGSGDGELFF.

V usage is TRBV30 and J usage is TRBJ2-1, with 9 bases matching TRBD2. CDR1 GTSNPN and CDR2 SVGIG come from the germline V gene (reference sequence). This CDR3 spans 16 amino acids. Germline trimming cut 2 bases from V and 8 bases from J; bases unmatched to any gene: 13. CDR3 protein: CAWSTPWTSVSDEQFF. The CDR3, as DNA: TGTGCCTGGAGTACTCCCTGGACTAGCGTTTCCGATGAGCAGTTCTTC.

V gene TRBV6-4 combines with J gene TRBJ2-5, with D perhaps given as TRBD1 or TRBD2 (5 bases each). Germline V gene lookup returns CDR1 MRHNA and CDR2 SNTAGT. The CDR3 sequence is 13 residues long. Trimming removed 0 bases at V and 5 bases at J, with 7 bases between. The CDR3 region is CASSDSWGETQYF. The CDR3 bases are TGTGCCAGCAGTGACTCCTGGGGGGAGACCCAGTACTTC.

The chain is built from TRBV5-1 and TRBJ2-7; D is ambiguous. There are 14 residues in the CDR3. Trimming took off 0 bases at V and 6 bases at J, with 13 bases between the two ends. Germline loops: CDR1 SGHRS, CDR2 YFSETQ. CDR3 bases: TGCGCCAGCAGCTTGGTGGGCCCGGAGTCCGAGCAGTACTTC. Translation: CASSLVGPESEQYF.

The V gene is TRBV27, the J gene TRBJ2-1, with a possible D match to TRBD2 (6 bases). The CDR3 spans 13 residues. Trimming removed 1 base at V and 10 bases at J, with 11 bases between. CDR1 is MNHEY, CDR2 SMNVEV, per germline (reference sequence). The CDR3: CASSLFREAEQFF. The CDR3 DNA reads as TGTGCCAGCAGTTTATTTAGGGAGGCCGAGCAGTTCTTC.

The chain carries TRBV27 and TRBJ1-1; D gene ambiguous. Germline V gene lookup returns CDR1 MNHEY and CDR2 SMNVEV (reference sequence). The CDR3 has 13 amino acids. Trimming removed 2 bases from V and 4 bases from J, with 8 bases in between. This CDR3 reads CASSLGGITEAFF. DNA for the CDR3: TGTGCCAGCAGTTTAGGAGGGATCACTGAAGCTTTCTTT.

The chain uses TRBV27 and TRBJ2-3, with TRBD2 as a possible D gene (6 bases). CDR1 and CDR2 (germline): MNHEY, SMNVEV (reference sequence). V was shortened by 5 bases and J by 4 bases, with 13 bases between the two germline ends. The CDR3 contains 14 residues. Written as DNA, the CDR3 is TGTGCCAGCAGTATAGACACGGGGGCAGATACGCAGTATTTT. The encoded protein is CASSIDTGADTQYF.

The chain joins TRBV7-2 to TRBJ2-7; possibly TRBD2 for D (5 bases). CDR1 is SGHTA, CDR2 FQGNSA, per germline. Trimming took off 5 bases at V and 3 bases at J, with 14 bases between the two ends. The CDR3 contains 14 residues. The CDR3 region has the DNA TGTGCCAGCAGCCCCGGGGATTGGAGCTACGAGCAGTACTTC. This gives the protein CASSPGDWSYEQYF. The variable domain in full, with the rest retrieved from reference TRBV7-2 and TRBJ2-7, is GAGVSQSPSNKVTEKGKDVELRCDPISGHTALYWYRQSLGQGLEFLIYFQGNSAPDKSGLPSDRFSAERTGGSVSTLTIQRTQQEDSAVYLCASSPGDWSYEQYFGPGTRLTVT.